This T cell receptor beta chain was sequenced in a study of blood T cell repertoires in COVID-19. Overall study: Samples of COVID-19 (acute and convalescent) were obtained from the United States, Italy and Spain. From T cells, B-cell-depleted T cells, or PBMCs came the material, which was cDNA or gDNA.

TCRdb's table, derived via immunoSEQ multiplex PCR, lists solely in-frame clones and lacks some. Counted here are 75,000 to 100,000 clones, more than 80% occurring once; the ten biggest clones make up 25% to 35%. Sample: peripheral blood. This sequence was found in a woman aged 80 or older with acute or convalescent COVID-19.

The DNA for the CDR3 is TGTGCCAGCAGCTTCGACAGGACAGGGGGTGAGCAGTTCTTC. Translating gives CASSFDRTGGEQFF. V is TRBV7-2 and J is TRBJ2-1; TRBD1 matches 10 bases. The CDR3 extends over 14 amino acids. Germline lookup yields CDR1 SGHTA and CDR2 FQGNSA. Germline trimming cut 3 bases from V and 9 bases from J; bases unmatched to any gene: 5.